Here is one TCR beta chain with its context. The target of this receptor is not known. No much larger clone is present one base from it, and per-base qualities are unavailable. The data stem from a study of blood T cell repertoires in COVID-19 (dated by TCRdb to the early 2020s). Broadly, across the study: Samples covering the acute and convalescent phases of COVID-19 were provided by collaborators in the United States, Italy and Spain. A de-identified subject ID, COVID-19 status, age in years and sex were almost always included in the sample metadata. The material from the prospective study consisted of cDNA or gDNA derived from T cells, B-cell-depleted T cells, or PBMCs. Where available, HLA class I and class II types were obtained from metadata supplied by the sample provider rather than from assay-based typing. A freely available public database, intended as a resource for researchers studying the immune response to SARS-CoV-2, is where the repertoires were released. Samples came from the ongoing ImmuneRACE study (first 160 participants) plus 1,254 subjects from 6 global collaborators. Deeply sampled blood TCRbeta repertoires from subjects exposed to, actively infected with, or recovered from COVID-19 were included in the dataset. Beyond this particular receptor, the publication reports: The amount of clinical and demographic metadata varied by source and participant and was provided uncurated.

Whole blood was collected in K2EDTA tubes by collaborating institutions according to the institutions' own protocols. Collaborator samples were shipped for TCRbeta analysis as frozen whole blood, isolated PBMCs, or DNA extracted from either sample type. From its cysteine to its phenylalanine, the CDR3 spans 14 amino acids. Only CDR3 DNA remains: 42 bases, in frame from the first base. V trim: 6 bases; J trim: 2 bases; unmatched bases: 3. The germline V gene (reference sequence) gives CDR1 as LNHDA and CDR2 as SQIVND. TCRbeta CDR3 regions were amplified from genomic DNA using the immunoSEQ Assay, a bias-controlled multiplex PCR. The original pipeline was this. Nucleated cell counts per sample were estimated from amplification of reference gene primers within the assay. To quantify the absolute abundance of each unique TCRbeta CDR3 rearrangement, sequence reads were collapsed and filtered. For each sample, productive Simpson clonality was calculated as the square root of Simpson's diversity index over productive rearrangements. TCRdb retrieved this table from immuneACCESS and kept in-frame rearrangements only. Not all clones are present; in checked studies, unresolved V genes account for under half, and no reason is known for the remainder. That table supplies the V and J calls and clone size; D and trimming were determined from the DNA. In this sample the table shows about 100,000 clones, roughly nine tenths of which occur a single time. The biggest ten clones account for roughly 0.99% of the sample.

Sequenced material: peripheral blood. The source of this sequence is a man aged 60 to 69 with acute or convalescent COVID-19. The chain is made from TRBV19 and TRBJ1-3; TRBD1 fits 8 bases in the junction. The bases read TGTGCCAGTAGACCACAGGGGGCTGGAAACACCATATATTTT. This translates into CASRPQGAGNTIYF.